This T cell receptor beta chain was captured by sequencing in a study of tumor-infiltrating lymphocytes in primary liver carcinoma. The authors took blood RNA from unsorted whole blood and also extracted germline DNA. Starting from approximately 500 ng of total RNA, TCR beta cDNA was produced with a primer in the constant region. Amplification in three nested multiplex PCR rounds with slightly modified ARM-PCR gave rise to TCR beta libraries. The two initial PCR rounds, around 11 cycles each, used TRBV1-TRBV30 forward and C-beta reverse primers. TCRdb passed the multiplex PCR reads through MiXCR, listing each CDR3 protein once. The table records around 170,000 distinct CDR3 sequences, approximately 60% of them present only once. Germline lookup yields CDR1 MDHEN and CDR2 SYDVKM. Trimming took off 4 bases at V and 3 bases at J, with 7 bases between the two ends. The CDR3 covers 12 residues.

The sequencing input was peripheral blood. This TCR was sampled from a man in his forties with primary liver carcinoma and hepatitis B virus infection. The genes are TRBV28 and TRBJ2-7; no clear D. This chain's CDR3 is CASSSTHYEQYF. CDR3 bases: TGTGCCAGCAGTTCGACACACTACGAGCAGTACTTC.